Below, 24 T cell receptor beta chains from the same sample are listed, as sequenced in a study of blood T cell repertoires in COVID-19. Here immunoSEQ multiplex PCR was the method, and the copy in TCRdb shows in-frame clones only, minus some. The table includes about 280,000 clones, 87% detected once. Sample: peripheral blood. The receptors shown here come from a woman in her 50s who had recovered from COVID-19.

The rearrangement uses TRBV5-5 and TRBJ2-3, with 8 positions matching TRBD1. CDR3 length: 18 residues. Germline lookup yields CDR1 SGHKS and CDR2 YYEKEE (reference sequence). Trimming at V came to 3 bases and at J to 2 bases, leaving 14 bases not matched to a gene. CDR3 sequence: CASSSLNTDRVSTDTQYF. CDR3 nucleotides: TGTGCCAGCAGCTCCCTAAATACGGACAGGGTATCCACAGATACGCAGTATTTT. Looking up the rest from reference TRBV5-5 and TRBJ2-3 gives the full variable domain: DAGVTQSPTHLIKTRGQQVTLRCSPISGHKSVSWYQQVLGQGPQFIFQYYEKEERGRGNFPDRFSARQFPNYSSELNVNALLLGDSALYLCASSSLNTDRVSTDTQYFGPGTRLTVL.

The chain is built from TRBV9 and TRBJ1-1, with 10 bases that match TRBD1. Germline loops: CDR1 SGDLS, CDR2 YYNGEE. V dropped 4 bases and J dropped 5; count of bases not matched to a gene: 11. CDR3 length: 16 residues. In nucleotides, the CDR3 is TGTGCCAGCAGCCCTCGGGACAGGGGCCAAGGGACTGAAGCTTTCTTT. It yields the protein CASSPRDRGQGTEAFF.

CDR3 loop: CASSFAGVGNQPQHF. The DNA of the CDR3 is TGTGCCAGCAGTTTTGCAGGCGTTGGCAATCAGCCCCAGCATTTT. The rearrangement joins TRBV28 to TRBJ1-5; D gene unclear. The CDR3 runs 15 residues. Trimming stripped 3 bases from V and 2 bases from J, with 11 bases between. Germline CDR1 is MDHEN and CDR2 is SYDVKM. The full variable domain, in which reference TRBV28 and TRBJ1-5 provide the parts outside the CDR3, is DVKVTQSSRYLVKRTGEKVFLECVQDMDHENMFWYRQDPGLGLRLIYFSYDVKMKEKGDIPEGYSVSREKKERFSLILESASTNQTSMYLCASSFAGVGNQPQHFGDGTRLSIL.

The CDR3 DNA follows: TGTGCCAGCAGTTCCCCCCGGGTGTCGTTTACCTACAATGAGCAGTTCTTC. Encoded protein: CASSSPRVSFTYNEQFF. The J gene is TRBJ2-1, the V gene TRBV27; D is unresolved. Per germline, CDR1 MNHEY and CDR2 SMNVEV (reference sequence). Between the trimmed V and J ends, which lost 4 bases and 2 bases, there was a span of 18 bases. The CDR3 extends over 17 amino acids.

The gene calls are TRBV5-8 and TRBJ2-7, with 9 bases lining up with TRBD1. The CDR3 consists of 18 residues. Germline V gene data show CDR1 as SGHTS and CDR2 as YDEGEE. J gave up 2 bases and V 7 bases, and 19 bases lay outside the gene matches. CDR3 residues: CASVPPPLGGTGPYEQYF. CDR3 in DNA: TGTGCCAGCGTACCCCCACCGCTTGGCGGGACAGGGCCCTACGAGCAGTACTTC.

The chain combines TRBV7-2 with TRBJ2-3; 12 bases match TRBD2. CDR3 length: 16 residues. CDR1 is SGHTA, CDR2 FQGNSA, per germline. Trimming cost V 3 bases and J 8 bases; bases outside gene matches: 9. CDR3 sequence: CASSFLAGGPIGTQYF. DNA for the CDR3: TGTGCCAGCAGCTTCCTAGCGGGAGGGCCAATAGGTACGCAGTATTTT.

The table lists this clone with a count of one. The chain combines TRBV10-3 with TRBJ1-5, with TRBD1 matching 7 bases. The CDR3 length is 13 residues. Per the germline V gene, CDR1 is ENHRY and CDR2 is SYGVKD. The J segment lost 7 bases and the V segment lost 6 bases, leaving 6 bases of the junction unmatched. CDR3 sequence (DNA): TGTGCCATCAGAGGACAGGCCGGCCAGCCCCAGCATTTT. Protein: CAIRGQAGQPQHF.

The chain couples TRBV11-2 to TRBJ2-3; a possible D gene is TRBD2 (6 bases). CDR3 length: 14 residues. The germline V gene encodes CDR1 SGHAT and CDR2 FQNNGV. V dropped 5 bases and J dropped 2 bases, with 11 bases sitting between them. The CDR3: CASSKGLYTDTQYF. The CDR3 coding sequence is TGTGCCAGCAGCAAGGGACTTTACACAGATACGCAGTATTTT.

The V and J genes are TRBV6-5 and TRBJ2-1; TRBD1 aligns across 11 bases. Losses at the gene ends were 6 bases for V and 2 bases for J; bases not matched to a gene: 0. This CDR3 is 14 amino acids long. CDR1 is MNHEY, CDR2 SVGAGI, per germline. The CDR3 is CASRGQGAYNEQFF. CDR3 nucleotides: TGTGCCAGCAGGGGACAGGGGGCCTACAATGAGCAGTTCTTC.

This clone was found a few times. The chain has TRBV11-2 and TRBJ1-1; 11 nucleotides match TRBD1. Germline CDR1 reads SGHAT; CDR2 reads FQNNGV. The CDR3 length is 16 residues. The J segment lost 5 bases and the V segment lost 2 bases, leaving 7 bases of the junction unmatched. CDR3 sequence reads: CASSLTIGTGGTEAFF. Written as DNA, the CDR3 is TGTGCCAGCAGCTTAACCATCGGGACAGGGGGTACTGAAGCTTTCTTT.

This clone was observed a few times. The chain has TRBV5-1 and TRBJ2-2; TRBD1 matches at 9 bases. The CDR3 is 16 residues long. V lost 2 bases and J lost 4; bases outside the gene matches: 6. From germline, CDR1 is SGHRS and CDR2 YFSETQ. The CDR3 is CASSFRDRAFTGELFF. CDR3 DNA sequence: TGCGCCAGCAGCTTCAGGGACAGGGCTTTCACCGGGGAGCTGTTTTTT.

The V gene is TRBV7-2, the J gene TRBJ2-7; a weak D match, TRBD1 (6 bases). The V end was cut by 4 bases, the J end by 3 bases, with 13 bases between. This CDR3 is 14 amino acids long. CDR1 and CDR2 from the germline V gene are SGHTA and FQGNSA. Here the CDR3 reads CASSSGTPIYEQYF. In nucleotides, the CDR3 is TGTGCCAGCAGCTCCGGGACACCTATCTACGAGCAGTACTTC.

This chain joins TRBV19 and TRBJ1-2; the D gene is possibly TRBD1 (6 bases). V was pared by 2 bases and J by 7 bases, with 20 bases between. CDR1 LNHDA and CDR2 SQIVND come from the germline V gene (reference sequence). The CDR3 totals 16 residues. The CDR3 region has the DNA TGTGCCAGTAGTATAATTTTGGGGGCGGACGGTGGTGGCTACACCTTC. As protein: CASSIILGADGGGYTF. The full variable domain, its missing parts supplied by reference TRBV19 and TRBJ1-2, is DGGITQSPKYLFRKEGQNVTLSCEQNLNHDAMYWYRQDPGQGLRLIYYSQIVNDFQKGDIAEGYSVSREKKESFPLTVTSAQKNPTAFYLCASSIILGADGGGYTFGSGTRLTVV.

The V call is TRBV10-3, the J call TRBJ1-5; 8 bases map to TRBD1. The CDR3 sequence is 13 residues long. Germline CDR1 reads ENHRY; CDR2 reads SYGVKD. CDR3 sequence reads: CASKDRGNQPQHF. CDR3 sequence (DNA): TGTGCATCCAAGGACAGGGGCAATCAGCCCCAGCATTTT.

For the CDR3, the DNA is TGTGCCAGCAGTTTGGGACTAGAGGGAAGGTACGAGCAGTACTTC. Translated, it gives CASSLGLEGRYEQYF. The chain uses TRBV6-5 and TRBJ2-7; 8 bases match TRBD2. CDR3 length: 15 residues. Germline V gene data show CDR1 as MNHEY and CDR2 as SVGAGI. Trimming took 4 bases from V and 4 from J; bases not matched to a gene: 9.

The rearrangement uses TRBV7-2 and TRBJ1-4; possibly TRBD1 for D (5 bases). Germline V gene lookup returns CDR1 SGHTA and CDR2 FQGNSA. The CDR3 consists of 13 residues. V dropped 3 bases and J dropped 6 bases, with 8 bases sitting between them. The CDR3 DNA follows: TGTGCCAGCAGCTTGGGGCCGGATGAAAAACTGTTTTTT. Its translation: CASSLGPDEKLFF.

Here the CDR3 reads CASSPRAGGSDTEAFF. CDR3 coding DNA: TGCGCCAGCAGCCCCCGGGCCGGGGGATCGGACACTGAAGCTTTCTTT. The V gene is TRBV5-1, the J gene TRBJ1-1; D is possibly TRBD1 (5 bases). Germline loops: CDR1 SGHRS, CDR2 YFSETQ. Trimming cost V 4 bases and J 3 bases, with 19 bases left between them. The CDR3 has 16 residues.

CDR3 in amino acids: CASRTPGQGASPLHF. As DNA, the CDR3 is TGTGCCAGCAGAACCCCGGGACAGGGTGCTTCACCCCTCCACTTT. The chain uses TRBV27 and TRBJ1-6, with 9 bases that match TRBD1. Trimming removed 6 bases from V and 9 bases from J; junction bases left unmatched: 9. The CDR3 is 15 residues long. Germline CDR1 is MNHEY and CDR2 is SMNVEV (reference sequence).

The chain uses TRBV6-6 and TRBJ2-3, with 7 bases matching TRBD1. Germline V gene lookup returns CDR1 MNHNY and CDR2 SVGAGI (reference sequence). The CDR3 has 13 amino acids. The V and J ends lost 7 bases and 1 base, in that order; junction bases with no gene match: 2. CDR3 nucleotide sequence: TGTGCCAGCAAAGGGGGCGGCACAGATACGCAGTATTTT. Residues: CASKGGGTDTQYF.

V usage is TRBV4-3 and J usage is TRBJ2-3; no clear D gene. Germline V CDR1 and CDR2: LGHNA, YSLEER. Trimming left V 3 bases short and J 0 bases short, with 19 bases between. The CDR3 has 18 amino acids. The CDR3 is CASSHTTTQYASTDTQYF. Here the CDR3 DNA reads TGCGCCAGCAGCCATACCACTACCCAATACGCTAGCACAGATACGCAGTATTTT.

The V and J genes are TRBV20-1 and TRBJ1-2; the match to TRBD1 covers 7 bases. Germline CDR1 is DFQATT and CDR2 is SNEGSKA (reference sequence). The length of the CDR3 is 11 residues. V shed 8 bases and J 8 bases; nucleotides not matched to a gene: 8. The CDR3 DNA reads as TGCAGTCGGACAGGAGACTCCGGCTACACCTTC. Translating gives CSRTGDSGYTF.

Of note for this clone: Other DNA sequences in this sample translate to the same CDR3. The rearrangement links TRBV29-1 to TRBJ1-1; 8 bases match TRBD1. CDR1 is SQVTM, CDR2 ANQGSEA, per germline. The CDR3 has 13 amino acids. J was trimmed by 0 bases and V by 6 bases; bases with no gene match: 3. CDR3 nucleotides: TGCAGCGTCAGGACAGGGTTGAACACTGAAGCTTTCTTT. This sequence encodes CSVRTGLNTEAFF.

This clone was observed a single time. The chain carries TRBV18 and TRBJ1-3; 8 nucleotides agree with TRBD1. This CDR3 is built from 14 residues. V trimming: 3 bases; J trimming: 3 bases; junction bases outside the gene matches: 1. Germline V gives CDR1 KGHSH, CDR2 LQKENI. CDR3: CASSPDRDGNTIYF. CDR3 coding DNA: TGTGCCAGCTCACCGGACAGGGATGGAAACACCATATATTTT.

The J gene is TRBJ1-1, the V gene TRBV9; D is possibly TRBD1 (5 bases). Germline V CDR1 and CDR2: SGDLS, YYNGEE. This CDR3 comprises 13 residues. The V end lost 3 bases, the J end lost 4 bases, and 10 bases lay between the germline ends. CDR3 amino acids: CASSGGSSTEAFF. DNA of the CDR3: TGTGCCAGCAGCGGGGGCTCGAGCACTGAAGCTTTCTTT.